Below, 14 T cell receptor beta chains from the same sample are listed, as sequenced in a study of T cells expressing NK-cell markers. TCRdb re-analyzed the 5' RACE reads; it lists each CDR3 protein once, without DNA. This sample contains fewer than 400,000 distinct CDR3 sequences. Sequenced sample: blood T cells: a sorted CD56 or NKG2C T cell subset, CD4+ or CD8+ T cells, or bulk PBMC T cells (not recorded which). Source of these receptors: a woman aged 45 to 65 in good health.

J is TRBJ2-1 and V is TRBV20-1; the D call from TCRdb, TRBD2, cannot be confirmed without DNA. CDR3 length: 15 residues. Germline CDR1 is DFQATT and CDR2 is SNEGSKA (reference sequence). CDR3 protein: CSAQTSGISYNEQFF.

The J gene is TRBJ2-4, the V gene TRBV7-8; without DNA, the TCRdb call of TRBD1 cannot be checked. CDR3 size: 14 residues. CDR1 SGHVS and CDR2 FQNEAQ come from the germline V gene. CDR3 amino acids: CASRPRGAKNIQYF. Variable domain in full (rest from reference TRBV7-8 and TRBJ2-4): GAGVSQSPRYKVAKRGQDVALRCDPISGHVSLFWYQQALGQGPEFLTYFQNEAQLDKSGLPSDRFFAERPEGSVSTLKIQRTQQEDSAVYLCASRPRGAKNIQYFGAGTRLSVL.

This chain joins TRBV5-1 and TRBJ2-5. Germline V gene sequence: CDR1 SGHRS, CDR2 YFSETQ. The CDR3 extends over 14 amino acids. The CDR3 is CASSPNQVGETQYF. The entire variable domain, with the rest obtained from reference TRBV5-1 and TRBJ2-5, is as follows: KAGVTQTPRYLIKTRGQQVTLSCSPISGHRSVSWYQQTPGQGLQFLFEYFSETQRNKGNFPGRFSGRQFSNSRSEMNVSTLELGDSALYLCASSPNQVGETQYFGPGTRLLVL.

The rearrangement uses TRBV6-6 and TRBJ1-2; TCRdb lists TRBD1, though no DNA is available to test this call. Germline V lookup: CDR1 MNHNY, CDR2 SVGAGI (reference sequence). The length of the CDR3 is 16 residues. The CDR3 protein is CASSPTGSLTFYGYTF.

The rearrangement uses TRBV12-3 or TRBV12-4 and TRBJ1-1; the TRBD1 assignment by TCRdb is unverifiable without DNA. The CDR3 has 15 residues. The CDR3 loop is CASRPRTGRNTEAFF.

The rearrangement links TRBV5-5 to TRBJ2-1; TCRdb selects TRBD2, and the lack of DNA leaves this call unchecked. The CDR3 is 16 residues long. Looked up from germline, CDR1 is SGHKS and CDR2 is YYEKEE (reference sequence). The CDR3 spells CASSSGFSGVRDEQFF. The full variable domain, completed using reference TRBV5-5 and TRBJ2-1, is DAGVTQSPTHLIKTRGQQVTLRCSPISGHKSVSWYQQVLGQGPQFIFQYYEKEERGRGNFPDRFSARQFPNYSSELNVNALLLGDSALYLCASSSGFSGVRDEQFFGPGTRLTVL.

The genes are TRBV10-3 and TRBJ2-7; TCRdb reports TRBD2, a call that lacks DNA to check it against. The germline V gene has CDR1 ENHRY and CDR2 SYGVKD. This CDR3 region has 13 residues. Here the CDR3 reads CAIGLAGSYEQYF.

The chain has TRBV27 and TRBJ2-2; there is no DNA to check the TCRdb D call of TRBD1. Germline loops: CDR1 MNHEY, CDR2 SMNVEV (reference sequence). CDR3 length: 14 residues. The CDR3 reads CASRETGRIGELFF.

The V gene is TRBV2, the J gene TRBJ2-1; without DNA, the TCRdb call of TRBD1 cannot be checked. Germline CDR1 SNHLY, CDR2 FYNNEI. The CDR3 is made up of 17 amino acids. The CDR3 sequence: CASRKGEGVSSYNEQFF.

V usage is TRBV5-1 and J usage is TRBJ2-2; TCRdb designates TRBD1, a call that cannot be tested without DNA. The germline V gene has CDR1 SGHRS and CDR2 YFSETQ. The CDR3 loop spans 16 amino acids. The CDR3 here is CASSSLPGQVTGELFF.

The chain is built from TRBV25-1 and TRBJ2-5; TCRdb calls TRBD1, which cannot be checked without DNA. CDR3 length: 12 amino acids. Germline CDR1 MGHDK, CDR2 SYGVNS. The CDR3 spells CASSRTGKTQYF.

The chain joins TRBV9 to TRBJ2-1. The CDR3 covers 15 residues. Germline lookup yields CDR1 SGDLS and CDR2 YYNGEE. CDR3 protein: CASSPVLIADNEQFF.

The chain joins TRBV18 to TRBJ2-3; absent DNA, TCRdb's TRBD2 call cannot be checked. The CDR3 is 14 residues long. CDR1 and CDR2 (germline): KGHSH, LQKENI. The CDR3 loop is CASSPGRATDTQYF. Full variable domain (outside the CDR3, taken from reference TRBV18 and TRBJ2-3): NAGVMQNPRHLVRRRGQEARLRCSPMKGHSHVYWYRQLPEEGLKFMVYLQKENIIDESGMPKERFSAEFPKEGPSILRIQQVVRGDSAAYFCASSPGRATDTQYFGPGTRLTVL.

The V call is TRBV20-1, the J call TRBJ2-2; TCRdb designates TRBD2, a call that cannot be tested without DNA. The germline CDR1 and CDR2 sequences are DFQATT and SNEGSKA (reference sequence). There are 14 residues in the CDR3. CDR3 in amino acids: CSAIQRDGTGELFF.